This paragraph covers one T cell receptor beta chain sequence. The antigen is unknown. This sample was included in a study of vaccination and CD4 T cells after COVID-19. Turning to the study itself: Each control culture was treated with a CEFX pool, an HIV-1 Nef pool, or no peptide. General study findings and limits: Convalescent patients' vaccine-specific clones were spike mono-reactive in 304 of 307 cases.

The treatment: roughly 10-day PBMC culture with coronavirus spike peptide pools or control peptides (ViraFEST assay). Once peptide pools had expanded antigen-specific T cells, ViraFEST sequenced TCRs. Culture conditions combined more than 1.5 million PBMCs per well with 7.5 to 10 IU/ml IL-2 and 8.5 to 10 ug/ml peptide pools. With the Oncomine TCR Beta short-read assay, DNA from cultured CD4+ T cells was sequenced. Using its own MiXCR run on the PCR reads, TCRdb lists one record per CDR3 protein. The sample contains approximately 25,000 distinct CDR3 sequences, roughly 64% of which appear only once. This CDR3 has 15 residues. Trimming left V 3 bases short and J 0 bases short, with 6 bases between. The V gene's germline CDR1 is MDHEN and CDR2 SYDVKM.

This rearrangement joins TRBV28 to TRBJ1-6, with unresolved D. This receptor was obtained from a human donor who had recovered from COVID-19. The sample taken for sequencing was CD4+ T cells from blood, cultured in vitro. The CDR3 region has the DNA TGTGCCAGCAGTTTCCTGGGCTCCTATAATTCACCCCTCCACTTT. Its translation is CASSFLGSYNSPLHF.